These 16 T cell receptor beta chains were sequenced from one sample in a study of blood T cell repertoires in COVID-19. Measured with immunoSEQ multiplex PCR; TCRdb has only the in-frame clones, and not every one. The sample yields about 170,000 clones, around nine tenths seen once. Material for sequencing was peripheral blood. The source of these receptors is a woman older than 75 with COVID-19, enrolled during active disease.

The gene calls are TRBV7-3 and TRBJ2-1, with D maybe TRBD2 (6 bases). The V end was cut by 0 bases, the J end by 1 base, with 13 bases between. The V gene's germline CDR1 is SGHTA and CDR2 FQGTGA. There are 17 residues in the CDR3. The CDR3 sequence: CASSLTHAGRSYNEQFF. Here the CDR3 DNA reads TGTGCCAGCAGCTTAACTCACGCGGGAAGGTCCTACAATGAGCAGTTCTTC.

V and J are TRBV27 and TRBJ1-1, with TRBD1 matching 8 bases. The CDR3 length is 17 residues. V lost 5 bases, J lost 0 bases, and 11 bases stayed unmatched. Germline CDR1 is MNHEY and CDR2 is SMNVEV (reference sequence). The CDR3 coding sequence is TGTGCCAGCAGTCTCGGTTGGACAGGGCGAATGAACACTGAAGCTTTCTTT. It encodes CASSLGWTGRMNTEAFF.

This rearrangement joins TRBV5-1 to TRBJ2-1; TRBD2 matches at 10 bases. Germline CDR1 reads SGHRS; CDR2 reads YFSETQ. The CDR3 runs 17 residues. J gave up 0 bases and V 4 bases, and 7 bases lay outside the gene matches. CDR3: CASSQTSGSSSYNEQFF. In DNA form, the CDR3 reads TGCGCCAGCAGCCAGACTAGCGGGTCCAGCTCCTACAATGAGCAGTTCTTC.

J is TRBJ2-2 and V is TRBV18; D uncertain. Germline CDR1 and CDR2: KGHSH and LQKENI. V was pared by 3 bases and J by 1 base, with 9 bases between. The CDR3 loop spans 15 amino acids. The chain's CDR3 is CASSPGSLNTGELFF. CDR3 sequence (DNA): TGTGCCAGCTCACCCGGTAGCTTGAACACCGGGGAGCTGTTTTTT.

As concerns this clone: Sequence at one end of the junction differs from germline and may be a read error. The rearrangement uses TRBV15 and TRBJ1-2; D may be TRBD1 (6 bases). Germline V gene sequence: CDR1 LNHNV, CDR2 YYDKDF (reference sequence). The CDR3 extends over 16 amino acids. CDR3 sequence: CATSRDRQATNYGYTF. Here the CDR3 DNA reads TGTGCCACCAGCCGAGATCGACAGGCTACTAACTATGGCTACACCTTC.

The rearrangement uses TRBV7-2 and TRBJ2-2; 7 bases line up with TRBD2. Looked up from germline, CDR1 is SGHTA and CDR2 is FQGNSA. With V trimmed by 5 bases and J by 7 bases, 7 bases remained unmatched. This CDR3 has 14 residues. The CDR3 is CASSQLASGGELFF. The CDR3 nucleotides are TGTGCCAGCAGCCAACTAGCGAGCGGCGGGGAGCTGTTTTTT. Combining the CDR3 with reference TRBV7-2 and TRBJ2-2 gives the whole variable domain GAGVSQSPSNKVTEKGKDVELRCDPISGHTALYWYRQSLGQGLEFLIYFQGNSAPDKSGLPSDRFSAERTGGSVSTLTIQRTQQEDSAVYLCASSQLASGGELFFGEGSRLTVL.

CDR3 loop: CASSQGYRRSPLHF. DNA of the CDR3: TGTGCCAGCAGCCAAGGTTACCGTCGGTCACCCCTCCACTTT. This chain uses TRBV3-1 (or the pseudogene TRBV3-2) with TRBJ1-6; D ambiguous. The CDR3 is 14 residues long. Per the germline V gene, CDR1 is LGHDT and CDR2 is YNNKEL (reference sequence). Trimming took 1 base from V and 10 from J, leaving 11 bases between them.

The rearrangement joins TRBV18 to TRBJ1-5; no definite D call. The germline gives CDR1 KGHSH, CDR2 LQKENI. The CDR3 consists of 13 residues. V gave up 0 bases and J gave up 8 bases, with 8 bases separating them. CDR3 region: CASSPPGREPQHF. CDR3 nucleotides: TGTGCCAGCTCACCACCCGGGAGGGAGCCCCAGCATTTT.

In this sample, this clone turned up a few times. The chain links TRBV4-3 to TRBJ2-2; 8 bases are shared with TRBD2. The V segment lost 1 base and the J segment 7 bases; nucleotides outside the gene matches: 5. Germline CDR1 reads LGHNA; CDR2 reads YSLEER. There are 15 residues in the CDR3. CDR3 nucleotides: TGCGCCAGCAGCCAAGGGACTAGCCCGTACGGGGAGCTGTTTTTT. Amino acid sequence: CASSQGTSPYGELFF.

CDR3 sequence: CASSPSEATNEKLFF. As DNA, the CDR3 is TGTGCCAGCAGTCCGTCGGAGGCAACTAATGAAAAACTGTTTTTT. The chain employs TRBV27 and TRBJ1-4; no definite D call. Per the germline V gene, CDR1 is MNHEY and CDR2 is SMNVEV (reference sequence). The ends were cut back, 5 bases at V and 0 bases at J, with 10 bases in the middle. CDR3 size: 15 residues.

This chain links TRBV6-6 with TRBJ1-1; TRBD1 agrees at 8 bases. This CDR3 contains 15 residues. The V gene end was trimmed by 2 bases and the J gene end by 6 bases; junction bases not matched to a gene: 8. Germline CDR1 and CDR2: MNHNY and SVGAGI (reference sequence). The CDR3 DNA reads as TGTGCCAGCAGTTACACCGGGACAGGAGGCCCTGAAGCTTTCTTT. This sequence encodes CASSYTGTGGPEAFF.

V gene TRBV28 combines with J gene TRBJ1-3; D possibly corresponds to TRBD1 (5 bases). The CDR3 runs to 17 residues. The germline V gene encodes CDR1 MDHEN and CDR2 SYDVKM. Between the trimmed V and J ends, which lost 5 bases and 5 bases, there was a span of 22 bases. For the CDR3, the DNA is TGTGCCAGCAGTCCGCGGACACCGGCCCCAGGGAGAAACACCATATATTTT. Its protein is CASSPRTPAPGRNTIYF.

The chain has TRBV10-3 and TRBJ1-1; 8 bases align to TRBD1. Germline-derived CDR1 and CDR2 are ENHRY and SYGVKD. The CDR3 has 14 amino acids. V shed 10 bases and J 3 bases; nucleotides not matched to a gene: 10. DNA for the CDR3: TGTGCCACCGGGACAGGTAGGTTTGACACTGAAGCTTTCTTT. Encoded protein: CATGTGRFDTEAFF.

The gene calls are TRBV19 and TRBJ2-1; D perhaps matches TRBD2 (6 bases). The V and J ends lost 10 bases and 2 bases respectively, with 18 bases between them. The CDR3 has 15 residues. CDR1 LNHDA and CDR2 SQIVND come from the germline V gene (reference sequence). In DNA, the CDR3 is TGTGCCACCCGGGGGTGGGCAGCGCCCTACAATGAGCAGTTCTTC. It translates to CATRGWAAPYNEQFF.

This clone was found once. This chain connects TRBV2 to TRBJ1-1; 7 nucleotides line up with TRBD1. The CDR3 is 13 amino acids. With V trimmed by 10 bases and J by 7 bases, 12 bases remained unmatched. Per germline, CDR1 SNHLY and CDR2 FYNNEI. Here the CDR3 DNA reads TGTGCCACCGACAGGGACCAGGAAGGTGAAGCTTTCTTT. Amino acids: CATDRDQEGEAFF.

The CDR3 DNA sequence: TGCGCCAGCAGCTCCCGACAGGGGGTCGGGACTGAAGCTTTCTTT. Translated, it gives CASSSRQGVGTEAFF. The chain links TRBV5-1 to TRBJ1-1; 9 bases agree with TRBD1. Germline CDR1 is SGHRS and CDR2 is YFSETQ. This CDR3 has 15 amino acids. The J segment lost 5 bases and the V segment lost 3 bases, leaving 8 bases of the junction unmatched.